The rows below give T cell receptor beta chains drawn from one sample of a study of identical twins' blood T cells. TCRdb re-derived calls from the 5' RACE reads in MiXCR, one entry per CDR3 protein. This sample yields roughly 380,000 distinct CDR3 sequences, of which over 25% are seen a single time; about 6% belongs to the top ten. Material for sequencing was PBMCs. All receptors derive from a woman between 18 and 55 years old in good health. CDR3s include the opening cysteine and the closing phenylalanine or tryptophan. Each record gives: V gene, D gene, clone size, CDR3 length, J gene, CDR3 protein, CDR3 DNA. D genes are given only for firm matches. Clone size is not always given. Where it is, it says once, few, many or a class for expanded clones.

TRBV27	TRBD1	NA	11	TRBJ1-2	CASSSQGGYTF	TGTGCCAGCAGTTCACAGGGGGGCTACACCTTC
TRBV5-1	TRBD2	NA	15	TRBJ2-1	CASSSSSGLYNEQFF	TGCGCCAGCAGCTCATCTAGCGGGCTTTACAATGAGCAGTTCTTC
TRBV9	NA	many	13	TRBJ2-3	CASSVVSTDTQYF	TGTGCCAGCAGCGTAGTAAGCACAGATACGCAGTATTTT
TRBV6-4	NA	NA	15	TRBJ2-2	CAGSATPGDTGELFF	TGTGCCGGCAGTGCCACCCCAGGGGACACCGGGGAGCTGTTTTTT
TRBV5-1	TRBD2	NA	15	TRBJ2-2	CASSSLAGESGELFF	TGCGCCAGCAGCTCACTAGCGGGAGAATCCGGGGAGCTGTTTTTT
TRBV5-1	NA	NA	14	TRBJ1-1	CASSLAYLDTEAFF	TGCGCCAGCAGCTTGGCGTACCTCGACACTGAAGCTTTCTTT
TRBV2	NA	NA	19	TRBJ2-1	CASSVPSHLNSTRYNEQFF	TGTGCCAGCAGTGTCCCTTCCCATTTAAACAGTACGCGATACAATGAGCAGTTCTTC
TRBV29-1	NA	few	11	TRBJ1-1	CSVLRDVGAFF	TGCAGCGTGCTGAGGGACGTCGGGGCTTTCTTT
TRBV4-3	NA	many	15	TRBJ1-5	CASSPGAGGNQPQHF	TGCGCCAGCAGCCCAGGAGCAGGGGGCAATCAGCCCCAGCATTTT
TRBV7-2	NA	NA	15	TRBJ1-3	CASSLNRLSGNTIYF	TGTGCCAGCAGCCTTAACAGGTTGAGCGGAAACACCATATATTTT
TRBV19	TRBD2	NA	16	TRBJ2-3	CASSARPGLAGDTQYF	TGTGCCAGTAGTGCCAGGCCGGGACTAGCGGGAGATACGCAGTATTTT
TRBV9	TRBD2	NA	16	TRBJ2-2	CASSVESAGATGELFF	TGTGCCAGCAGCGTAGAATCAGCGGGAGCGACCGGGGAGCTGTTTTTT
TRBV7-8	NA	NA	14	TRBJ1-4	CASGLVALNGKLFF	TGTGCCAGCGGCTTAGTCGCTCTGAATGGAAAACTGTTTTTT
TRBV5-1	TRBD2	NA	14	TRBJ2-7	CASSLSGTTYEQYF	TGCGCCAGCAGCTTGTCGGGGACTACCTACGAGCAGTACTTC
TRBV6-1	NA	NA	17	TRBJ2-1	CASSEAPREETYNEQFF	TGTGCCAGCAGTGAAGCGCCCAGGGAGGAAACCTACAATGAGCAGTTCTTC
TRBV5-1	NA	few	16	TRBJ1-1	CASSLVGRQVNTEAFF	TGCGCCAGCAGCTTGGTTGGGAGACAGGTGAACACTGAAGCTTTCTTT
TRBV11-2	NA	few	12	TRBJ1-1	CASSSKVSEAFF	TGTGCCAGCAGCTCTAAGGTCTCTGAAGCTTTCTTT
TRBV12-5	NA	NA	12	TRBJ1-1	CASGPGRWGAFF	TGTGCTAGTGGCCCCGGTAGGTGGGGAGCTTTCTTT
TRBV12-3/TRBV12-4	NA	many	14	TRBJ1-1	CASISSKGSAEAFF	TGTGCCAGCATCTCCTCTAAGGGAAGCGCTGAAGCTTTCTTT
TRBV25-1	NA	NA	16	TRBJ2-4	CASSERQSLAKNIQYF	TGTGCCAGCAGTGAAAGGCAGAGTCTAGCCAAAAACATTCAGTACTTC
TRBV3-1	TRBD2	NA	12	TRBJ2-1	CAGSSLGGEQFF	TGTGCCGGCAGCTCGCTGGGAGGGGAGCAGTTCTTC
TRBV6-5	NA	few	13	TRBJ1-2	CASRRDTGSGYTF	TGTGCCAGCAGAAGGGATACAGGGTCCGGCTACACCTTC
TRBV5-6	TRBD2	few	18	TRBJ2-2	CASSLVFPLAGETGELFF	TGTGCCAGCAGCTTGGTATTCCCTCTAGCGGGAGAAACTGGGGAGCTGTTTTTT
TRBV11-2	NA	NA	15	TRBJ1-3	CASSSWTDSGNTIYF	TGTGCCAGCAGCTCGTGGACAGACTCTGGAAACACCATATATTTT
TRBV7-8	NA	NA	15	TRBJ2-7	CASSLERESSYEQYF	TGTGCCAGCAGCTTAGAGAGGGAAAGCTCCTACGAGCAGTACTTC
TRBV7-2	NA	few	14	TRBJ1-1	CASSTRTDGTEAFF	TGTGCCAGCAGCACACGGACAGATGGTACTGAAGCTTTCTTT
TRBV9	NA	NA	15	TRBJ1-6	CASSVNRDYNSPLHF	TGTGCCAGCAGCGTCAACAGGGACTATAATTCACCCCTCCACTTT
TRBV6-5	NA	NA	13	TRBJ1-6	CASSSRGDSPLHF	TGTGCCAGCAGCTCTAGGGGGGATTCACCCCTCCACTTT
TRBV6-2/TRBV6-3	NA	few	11	TRBJ2-2	CAISNTGELFF	TGTGCCATATCGAACACCGGGGAGCTGTTTTTT
TRBV20-1	TRBD2	NA	14	TRBJ2-2	CSARPLAGGGELFF	TGCAGTGCTAGACCCTTAGCGGGAGGCGGGGAGCTGTTTTTT
TRBV3-1	NA	NA	16	TRBJ2-2	CASSQGFMRNTGELFF	TGTGCCAGCAGCCAAGGGTTTATGAGGAACACCGGGGAGCTGTTTTTT
TRBV13	NA	NA	13	TRBJ1-5	CASSLGRAQPQHF	TGTGCCAGCAGCTTAGGCAGAGCTCAGCCCCAGCATTTT
TRBV2	NA	NA	14	TRBJ1-2	CASSGGNPRYGYTF	TGTGCCAGCAGTGGTGGCAACCCGCGTTATGGCTACACCTTC
TRBV3-1	NA	NA	12	TRBJ1-1	CSSSQGRLEAFF	TGTTCCAGCAGCCAAGGCAGACTTGAAGCTTTCTTT
TRBV11-2	NA	NA	13	TRBJ2-1	CASSCIRGGEQFF	TGTGCCAGCAGCTGTATCCGAGGGGGTGAGCAGTTCTTC
TRBV19	NA	NA	14	TRBJ2-2	CASRKGVGTGELFF	TGTGCCAGTAGGAAAGGTGTGGGCACCGGGGAGCTGTTTTTT
TRBV5-1	NA	NA	16	TRBJ1-6	CASSLDGPFGGSPLHF	TGCGCCAGCAGCTTGGACGGGCCCTTCGGAGGGTCACCCCTCCACTTT
TRBV5-1	NA	few	13	TRBJ2-2	CASSLTPTGELFF	TGCGCCAGCAGCTTGACTCCCACCGGGGAGCTGTTTTTT
TRBV9	TRBD1	few	12	TRBJ1-2	CASHDRAYGYTF	TGTGCCAGTCACGACAGGGCTTATGGCTACACCTTC
TRBV20-1	NA	NA	13	TRBJ1-4	CSGRDPQEEKLFF	TGCAGTGGACGGGACCCCCAAGAGGAAAAACTGTTTTTT
TRBV29-1	NA	many	12	TRBJ1-2	CSVEDDPGGYTF	TGCAGCGTTGAAGACGATCCGGGGGGCTACACCTTC
TRBV11-2	NA	NA	14	TRBJ2-1	CASSSSAGYNEQFF	TGTGCCAGCAGCTCGTCGGCGGGATACAATGAGCAGTTCTTC
TRBV16	NA	NA	16	TRBJ1-3	CASSHVEDGSGSTIYF	TGTGCCAGCAGCCATGTCGAGGATGGTTCTGGAAGCACCATATATTTT
TRBV9	NA	NA	13	TRBJ1-2	CSSSVGVNYGYTF	TGTTCCAGCAGCGTAGGGGTTAACTATGGCTACACCTTC
TRBV12-3/TRBV12-4	NA	few	12	TRBJ1-1	CASIIHNTEAFF	TGTGCCAGCATAATCCACAACACTGAAGCTTTCTTT
TRBV20-1	TRBD1	NA	14	TRBJ2-3	CSALQGVGTDTQYF	TGCAGTGCTCTACAGGGGGTTGGCACAGATACGCAGTATTTT
TRBV14	NA	NA	14	TRBJ1-4	CASSLSGLNEKLLF	TGTGCCAGCAGCCTTTCGGGGCTTAATGAAAAACTGCTTTTT
TRBV5-4	NA	many	13	TRBJ1-1	CASSDEQDTEAFF	TGTGCCAGCAGCGACGAACAGGACACTGAAGCTTTCTTT
TRBV27	TRBD1	NA	16	TRBJ1-1	CASSLSWTGLNTEAFF	TGTGCCAGCAGCCTTAGCTGGACAGGGCTGAACACTGAAGCTTTCTTT
TRBV13	NA	NA	14	TRBJ1-5	CASSLSRHNQPQHF	TGTGCCAGCAGCTTAAGTCGCCACAATCAGCCCCAGCATTTT
TRBV5-1	TRBD1	NA	14	TRBJ2-2	CASQGQFNTGELFF	TGCGCCAGTCAGGGACAGTTTAACACCGGGGAGCTGTTTTTT
TRBV20-1	NA	many	10	TRBJ2-4	CSASTGIQYF	TGCAGTGCCTCCACGGGCATTCAGTACTTC
TRBV20-1	TRBD1	once	14	TRBJ2-5	CSASDRGTKETQYF	TGCAGTGCGTCGGACAGGGGGACGAAGGAGACCCAGTACTTC
TRBV29-1	NA	many	13	TRBJ2-3	CSVERGGTYTQYF	TGCAGCGTTGAAAGGGGGGGGACTTATACGCAGTATTTT
TRBV14	NA	NA	12	TRBJ2-5	CASSQVPETQYF	TGTGCCAGCAGCCAAGTCCCGGAGACCCAGTACTTC